The 9 T cell receptor beta chains given below trace back to one sample, sequenced in a study of brain T cells in children with intractable seizures. The protocol was immunoSEQ multiplex PCR, while the TCRdb copy is restricted to in-frame clones and leaves out a portion. The sample lists around 70,000 clones; under 95% were seen once. This specimen consisted of peripheral blood, obtained at surgery. Receptors were obtained from a boy younger than two with tuberous sclerosis and intractable seizures.

This chain connects TRBV4-1 to TRBJ2-3; TRBD1 matches at 9 bases. CDR3 length: 16 residues. Per the germline V gene, CDR1 is MGHRA and CDR2 is YSYEKL. V gave up 4 bases and J gave up 4 bases; unmatched junction bases: 9. The CDR3 sequence is CASSPHRGRRSDTQYF. DNA for the CDR3: TGCGCCAGCAGCCCACACAGGGGGCGGAGGTCAGATACGCAGTATTTT.

The J gene is TRBJ2-1, the V gene TRBV2; a weak D match, TRBD2 (7 bases). The CDR3 runs to 14 residues. Germline CDR1 is SNHLY and CDR2 is FYNNEI. Trimming left V 5 bases short and J 9 bases short, with 17 bases between. The CDR3 bases are TGTGCCAGCAGTAAAGTTCGGGGGGCAGGTGAGCAGTTCTTC. Translation gives CASSKVRGAGEQFF.

The rearrangement links TRBV3-1 (or the pseudogene TRBV3-2) to TRBJ2-3; D call uncertain. Trimming took 5 bases from V and 2 from J, leaving 23 bases between them. This CDR3 comprises 18 residues. Germline V lookup: CDR1 LGHDT, CDR2 YNNKEL (reference sequence). The CDR3 DNA sequence: TGTGCCAGCAGCACCCTCTCCCACTACTCCCTCCACACAGATACGCAGTATTTT. This encodes CASSTLSHYSLHTDTQYF.

CDR3 amino acids: CASSVAGRRGGNEQFF. The DNA of the CDR3 is TGTGCCAGCAGCGTAGCCGGAAGACGTGGGGGGAATGAGCAGTTCTTC. The J gene is TRBJ2-1, the V gene TRBV9; TRBD2 might be the D (6 bases). Germline V gives CDR1 SGDLS, CDR2 YYNGEE. V was pared by 0 bases and J by 7 bases, with 17 bases between. This CDR3 comprises 16 residues.

This clone was detected only once. The J gene is TRBJ2-3, the V gene TRBV9; the match to TRBD2 covers 10 bases. Looked up from germline, CDR1 is SGDLS and CDR2 is YYNGEE. The CDR3 runs to 17 residues. The V and J ends lost 4 bases and 4 bases, in that order; junction bases with no gene match: 12. CDR3 sequence reads: CASSLAGAGGIPDTQYF. The DNA of the CDR3 is TGTGCCAGCAGCCTAGCGGGAGCGGGAGGGATCCCAGATACGCAGTATTTT.

The J gene is TRBJ1-4, the V gene TRBV7-9; possibly TRBD1 for D (6 bases). CDR3 length equals 14 residues. V gave up 10 bases and J gave up 8 bases, with 20 bases separating them. Germline V gives CDR1 SEHNR, CDR2 FQNEAQ (reference sequence). In DNA form, the CDR3 reads TGTGCCACCACTGCCGGGACATCACCCGAAAAACTGTTTTTT. As protein: CATTAGTSPEKLFF.

The chain uses TRBV27 and TRBJ1-1, with a possible D match to TRBD1 (5 bases). Looked up from germline, CDR1 is MNHEY and CDR2 is SMNVEV (reference sequence). The CDR3 loop spans 14 amino acids. Trimming cost V 4 bases and J 6 bases, with 15 bases left between them. The CDR3, as DNA: TGTGCCAGCAGTTCAAGGGGTGGCAACGCTGAAGCTTTCTTT. Translated, it gives CASSSRGGNAEAFF.

The chain recombines TRBV5-1 with TRBJ2-7; D uncertain. Germline V gene data show CDR1 as SGHRS and CDR2 as YFSETQ. V was trimmed by 4 bases and J by 0 bases, leaving 8 bases between them. The CDR3 covers 13 residues. The CDR3 DNA sequence: TGCGCCAGCAGCCAAACGGACTCCTACGAGCAGTACTTC. It is translated as CASSQTDSYEQYF.

This rearrangement joins TRBV1 to TRBJ2-5; the table gives TRBD1 as D, unverified against the DNA. TRBV1 is marked as a pseudogene. This CDR3 is 13 amino acids long. The CDR3 loop reads CTSMTLYQETQYF. The DNA of the CDR3 is TGCACCAGCATGACACTGTACCAAGAGACCCAGTACTTC.